These 29 T cell receptor beta chains were sequenced from one sample in a study of shared clonotypes between healthy human individuals. Sequencing was performed with immunoSEQ multiplex PCR; in TCRdb, only in-frame clones are kept and a portion is missing. The data show around 510,000 clones, 70% to 80% seen once. Source material: PBMCs. The receptor set was obtained from a woman aged 40 to 50 in good health. Some clones in this sample may be carry-over from other donors' samples.

The chain recombines TRBV4-2 with TRBJ2-4; D remains unclear. The CDR3 is made up of 13 amino acids. The germline CDR1 and CDR2 sequences are LGHNA and YNFKEQ. Deletions cut 0 bases from V and 4 bases from J, with 4 bases between. CDR3 nucleotides: TGTGCCAGCAGCCAAGATATGAAAAACATTCAGTACTTC. Its translation: CASSQDMKNIQYF.

The chain employs TRBV5-4 and TRBJ2-3, with 8 positions matching TRBD2. Germline V CDR1 and CDR2: SGHNT, YYREEE (reference sequence). There are 18 residues in the CDR3. After removal of 4 bases from V and 2 bases from J, the junction contained 15 bases not matched to a gene. The CDR3 region is CASSIGPSGTRYTDTQYF. CDR3 DNA: TGTGCCAGCAGCATTGGCCCCTCCGGGACTAGATACACAGATACGCAGTATTTT.

This clone occurred a few times. This chain links TRBV11-2 with TRBJ1-3; D is uncertain. This CDR3 comprises 11 residues. In germline, CDR1 is SGHAT, CDR2 FQNNGV. V was trimmed by 6 bases and J by 11 bases, leaving 11 bases between them. CDR3 protein: CASSKGQSIYF. The CDR3 region has the DNA TGTGCCAGCAGTAAGGGCCAGTCCATATATTTT.

The chain combines TRBV7-2 with TRBJ2-7; no firm D call. The length of the CDR3 is 14 residues. V was pared by 1 base and J by 3 bases, with 10 bases between. CDR1 is SGHTA and CDR2 is FQGNSA in the germline V gene. The CDR3 DNA follows: TGTGCCAGCAGCTTAGAACCGGGCGGCTACGAGCAGTACTTC. Protein: CASSLEPGGYEQYF.

V is TRBV27 and J is TRBJ2-3; D ambiguous. The CDR3 has 14 amino acids. CDR1 and CDR2 (germline): MNHEY, SMNVEV (reference sequence). Trimming pared 2 bases from V and 2 bases from J, leaving 8 bases between. This CDR3 is CASSLGPDTDTQYF. The CDR3 nucleotides read TGTGCCAGCAGTTTAGGTCCCGACACAGATACGCAGTATTTT.

The V call is TRBV11-2, the J call TRBJ2-3; D gene uncertain. Trimming left V 1 base short and J 5 bases short, with 7 bases between. The CDR3 spans 13 residues. The V gene's germline CDR1 is SGHAT and CDR2 FQNNGV. The CDR3 here is CASSLGNGDTQYF. CDR3 nucleotide sequence: TGTGCCAGCAGCTTAGGGAACGGAGATACGCAGTATTTT.

This clone has only one observation. This chain links TRBV27 with TRBJ2-1; D not resolved. Germline CDR1 and CDR2: MNHEY and SMNVEV (reference sequence). This CDR3 is built from 14 residues. The V and J ends lost 7 bases and 3 bases respectively, with 13 bases between them. Here the CDR3 DNA reads TGTGCCAGCACCCTCCCGCCGGACTACAATGAGCAGTTCTTC. It yields the protein CASTLPPDYNEQFF.

V and J are TRBV4-1 and TRBJ2-1; D remains unclear. With 1 base removed from V and 0 bases from J, the gap between germline ends came to 10 bases. The CDR3 sequence is 16 residues long. Germline V lookup: CDR1 MGHRA, CDR2 YSYEKL. The CDR3 nucleotides are TGCGCCAGCAGCCAAGCACAGTTTAGCTCCTACAATGAGCAGTTCTTC. Its translation: CASSQAQFSSYNEQFF.

This clone occurred a few times. The V gene is TRBV6-6, the J gene TRBJ2-1; weak D call: TRBD1 (7 bases). Trimming left V 6 bases short and J 9 bases short, with 24 bases between. CDR3 length: 16 amino acids. CDR1 is MNHNY, CDR2 SVGAGI, per germline (reference sequence). The CDR3 here is CASSPRTGALGGEQFF. In DNA, the CDR3 is TGTGCCAGCAGCCCTCGGACAGGCGCCCTGGGGGGTGAGCAGTTCTTC.

This clone was observed once. The chain uses TRBV5-6 and TRBJ2-5, with TRBD2 matching 7 bases. Germline-derived CDR1 and CDR2 are SGHDT and YYEEEE. With V trimmed by 4 bases and J by 5 bases, 11 bases remained unmatched. CDR3 size: 15 residues. Here the CDR3 DNA reads TGTGCCAGCAGCCCCACGGGACTAATGGGGGAGACCCAGTACTTC. Protein sequence: CASSPTGLMGETQYF. Filled out from reference TRBV5-6 and TRBJ2-5, the complete variable domain reads DAGVTQSPTHLIKTRGQQVTLRCSPKSGHDTVSWYQQALGQGPQFIFQYYEEEERQRGNFPDRFSGHQFPNYSSELNVNALLLGDSALYLCASSPTGLMGETQYFGPGTRLLVL.

This clone was counted between two and nine times. The V call is TRBV10-2, the J call TRBJ2-5, with 9 bases matching TRBD2. TRBJ2-7 matches the DNA end more closely, so the J call is doubtful. The CDR3 is 13 amino acids. Germline CDR1 and CDR2: WSHSY and SAAADI. Here the CDR3 reads CASRAGGPFEQYF. The CDR3 DNA follows: TGCGCCAGCCGGGCGGGAGGGCCTTTCGAGCAGTACTTC.

The chain carries TRBV30 and TRBJ1-2; a weak D match, TRBD1 (5 bases). This CDR3 region has 14 residues. CDR1 and CDR2 (germline): GTSNPN, SVGIG (reference sequence). V lost 0 bases to trimming and J lost 8 bases, with 16 bases between them. The CDR3 coding sequence is TGTGCCTGGAGTGTTCAGCGGGGATGGGGCGGCTACACCTTC. Residues: CAWSVQRGWGGYTF.

This clone was seen a few times. This sequence joins TRBV11-2 and TRBJ2-1, with 8 bases aligning to TRBD2. The V segment lost 5 bases and the J segment 7 bases; nucleotides outside the gene matches: 7. The CDR3 length is 14 residues. Looked up from germline, CDR1 is SGHAT and CDR2 is FQNNGV. The CDR3 sequence is CASSPGGYGNEQFF. CDR3 nucleotide sequence: TGTGCCAGCAGCCCGGGAGGGTATGGGAATGAGCAGTTCTTC. Supplemented by reference TRBV11-2 and TRBJ2-1, the full variable domain reads EAGVAQSPRYKIIEKRQSVAFWCNPISGHATLYWYQQILGQGPKLLIQFQNNGVVDDSQLPKDRFSAERLKGVDSTLKIQPAKLEDSAVYLCASSPGGYGNEQFFGPGTRLTVL.

The CDR3 loop is CASSDRQGRSEQFF. The DNA for the CDR3 is TGTGCCAGCAGTGACCGACAGGGTAGGAGTGAGCAGTTCTTC. The chain carries TRBV6-1 and TRBJ2-1; 7 nucleotides match TRBD1. Germline loops: CDR1 MNHNS, CDR2 SASEGT. The CDR3 has 14 residues. J gave up 9 bases and V 3 bases, and 8 bases lay outside the gene matches.

The chain combines TRBV6-5 with TRBJ2-3; TRBD2 agrees at 9 bases. The CDR3 covers 15 residues. J lost 2 bases, V lost 6 bases, and 6 bases had no gene match. Germline assignment: CDR1 MNHEY and CDR2 SVGAGI. CDR3 protein: CASRVGGRATDTQYF. The CDR3 nucleotides are TGTGCCAGCAGGGTGGGCGGGAGGGCCACAGATACGCAGTATTTT.

Only a few counts were recorded for this clone. The chain has TRBV6-1 and TRBJ1-2, with a possible D match to TRBD1 (5 bases). The V gene lost 11 bases and the J gene lost 3 bases, with 13 bases spanning the gap. The CDR3 is made up of 12 amino acids. Germline CDR1 MNHNS, CDR2 SASEGT. The CDR3 DNA follows: TGTGCCGGGCAGGGAACCTACTATGGCTACACCTTC. The encoded protein is CAGQGTYYGYTF.

The V gene is TRBV5-4, the J gene TRBJ2-1; D is undetermined. Trimming cost V 0 bases and J 13 bases, with 8 bases left between them. Germline V gene sequence: CDR1 SGHNT, CDR2 YYREEE (reference sequence). The CDR3 covers 11 residues. The CDR3 region is CASSLGQIQFF. The CDR3 coding sequence is TGTGCCAGCAGCTTGGGGCAGATTCAGTTCTTC. The full variable domain, rest sourced from reference TRBV5-4 and TRBJ2-1, is ETGVTQSPTHLIKTRGQQVTLRCSSQSGHNTVSWYQQALGQGPQFIFQYYREEENGRGNFPPRFSGLQFPNYSSELNVNALELDDSALYLCASSLGQIQFFGPGTRLTVL.

V usage is TRBV4-3 and J usage is TRBJ2-3; tentatively, D is TRBD2 (6 bases). The CDR3 is 18 residues long. Germline lookup yields CDR1 LGHNA and CDR2 YSLEER. V was shortened by 0 bases and J by 6 bases, with 22 bases between the two germline ends. The CDR3 bases are TGCGCCAGCAGCCAAGATCCGGGGCAGGGAGGTGTTTTGGATACGCAGTATTTT. This encodes CASSQDPGQGGVLDTQYF.

V gene TRBV6-5 combines with J gene TRBJ1-5; D gene unclear. Trimming removed 5 bases from V and 5 bases from J, with 13 bases in between. The CDR3 has 14 residues. Per the germline V gene, CDR1 is MNHEY and CDR2 is SVGAGI. CDR3 sequence reads: CASSAQEPYQPQHF. Here the CDR3 DNA reads TGTGCCAGCAGTGCCCAAGAGCCATATCAGCCCCAGCATTTT.

The chain recombines TRBV9 with TRBJ1-1, with unresolved D. Trimming removed 0 bases at V and 4 bases at J, with 10 bases between. The CDR3 extends over 14 amino acids. CDR1 is SGDLS, CDR2 YYNGEE, per germline. The CDR3 nucleotides read TGTGCCAGCAGCGTAGAGCCCCTCGCCACTGAAGCTTTCTTT. It yields the protein CASSVEPLATEAFF.

The J gene is TRBJ1-1, the V gene TRBV5-4; D remains unclear. Trimming removed 4 bases from V and 2 bases from J, with 6 bases in between. CDR3 size: 12 residues. Germline CDR1 and CDR2: SGHNT and YYREEE (reference sequence). The CDR3 DNA follows: TGTGCCAGCAGCAATATAAACACTGAAGCTTTCTTT. This encodes CASSNINTEAFF.

The chain uses TRBV4-3 and TRBJ2-7; TRBD1 matches 9 bases. CDR3 length: 16 amino acids. The ends lost 0 bases at V and 4 bases at J; junction bases unmatched: 7. Germline CDR1 LGHNA, CDR2 YSLEER. The CDR3 DNA follows: TGCGCCAGCAGCCAAGATGGGGGGACAGGGTCTTACGAGCAGTACTTC. Translation gives CASSQDGGTGSYEQYF.

The V and J genes are TRBV10-3 and TRBJ1-1, with 11 bases aligning to TRBD1. Trimming removed 4 bases from V and 4 bases from J; junction bases left unmatched: 8. In germline, CDR1 is ENHRY, CDR2 SYGVKD. CDR3 length: 16 amino acids. As DNA, the CDR3 is TGTGCCATCAGTGGGACAGGGGGCCTGGTCAGCACTGAAGCTTTCTTT. Residues: CAISGTGGLVSTEAFF.

There are a few counts of this clone. The CDR3 coding sequence is TGTGCCAGCAGCCTAGGAGGGGGGGTAGAGACCCAGTACTTC. This gives the protein CASSLGGGVETQYF. The chain joins TRBV7-6 to TRBJ2-5, with D possibly matching TRBD2 (7 bases). V was clipped by 5 bases and J by 4 bases, with 14 bases between them. The CDR3 runs 14 residues. Germline V CDR1 and CDR2: SGHVS, FNYEAQ.

The chain carries TRBV2 and TRBJ2-3; 8 nucleotides align to TRBD2. Trimming took 6 bases from V and 6 from J; bases not matched to a gene: 2. CDR3 size: 12 residues. CDR1 SNHLY and CDR2 FYNNEI come from the germline V gene. The DNA for the CDR3 is TGTGCCAGCAGGAGACTAGCGGATACGCAGTATTTT. Translated, it gives CASRRLADTQYF.

This clone was counted a few times. This rearrangement joins TRBV7-2 to TRBJ2-1, with D possibly being TRBD1 (6 bases). V was shortened by 1 base and J by 9 bases, with 10 bases between the two germline ends. The CDR3 has 13 residues. The germline CDR1 and CDR2 sequences are SGHTA and FQGNSA. The CDR3 coding sequence is TGTGCCAGCAGCTTAGACAGGGTTGCTGAGCAGTTCTTC. This translates into CASSLDRVAEQFF. Variable domain in full (rest from reference TRBV7-2 and TRBJ2-1): GAGVSQSPSNKVTEKGKDVELRCDPISGHTALYWYRQSLGQGLEFLIYFQGNSAPDKSGLPSDRFSAERTGGSVSTLTIQRTQQEDSAVYLCASSLDRVAEQFFGPGTRLTVL.

V gene TRBV29-1 combines with J gene TRBJ2-1; 7 bases fit TRBD2. The germline V gene has CDR1 SQVTM and CDR2 ANQGSEA. J was trimmed by 10 bases and V by 7 bases; bases with no gene match: 4. The CDR3 sequence is 10 residues long. CDR3 nucleotide sequence: TGCAGCGGCCGGACTAGGGAGCAGTTCTTC. It encodes CSGRTREQFF.

The rearrangement joins TRBV10-2 to TRBJ1-2; D is undetermined. Trimming left V 4 bases short and J 2 bases short, with 11 bases between. Germline-derived CDR1 and CDR2 are WSHSY and SAAADI. The CDR3 has 14 amino acids. CDR3: CASSADVVNYGYTF. Written as DNA, the CDR3 is TGCGCCAGCAGTGCGGACGTGGTCAACTATGGCTACACCTTC.

To note about this clone: Distinct nucleotide sequences in the sample also encode this CDR3. The genes are TRBV5-1 and TRBJ2-5; 7 bases match TRBD2. The germline CDR1 and CDR2 sequences are SGHRS and YFSETQ. The J segment lost 1 base and the V segment lost 4 bases, leaving 4 bases of the junction unmatched. The length of the CDR3 is 14 residues. Here the CDR3 DNA reads TGCGCCAGCAGCCCTGGGACTACCCAAGAGACCCAGTACTTC. As protein: CASSPGTTQETQYF.